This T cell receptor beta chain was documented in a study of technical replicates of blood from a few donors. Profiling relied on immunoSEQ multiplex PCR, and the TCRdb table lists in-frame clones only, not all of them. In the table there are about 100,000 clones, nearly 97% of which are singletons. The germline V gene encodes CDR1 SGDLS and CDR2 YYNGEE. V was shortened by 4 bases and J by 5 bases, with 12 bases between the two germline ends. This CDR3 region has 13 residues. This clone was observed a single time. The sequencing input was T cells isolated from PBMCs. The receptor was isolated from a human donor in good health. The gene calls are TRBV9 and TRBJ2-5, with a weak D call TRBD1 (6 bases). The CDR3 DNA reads TGTGCCAGCAGCACCCAAGACAGGGAGACCCAGTACTTC. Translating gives CASSTQDRETQYF.